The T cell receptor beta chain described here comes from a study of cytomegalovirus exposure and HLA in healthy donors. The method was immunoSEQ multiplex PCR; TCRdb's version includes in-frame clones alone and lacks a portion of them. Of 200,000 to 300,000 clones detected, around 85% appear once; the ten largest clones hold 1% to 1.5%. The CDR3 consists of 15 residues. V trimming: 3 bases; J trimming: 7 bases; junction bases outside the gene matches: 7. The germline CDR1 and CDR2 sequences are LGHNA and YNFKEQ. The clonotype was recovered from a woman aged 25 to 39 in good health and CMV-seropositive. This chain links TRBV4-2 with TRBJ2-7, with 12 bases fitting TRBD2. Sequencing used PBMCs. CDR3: CASSHTSGGRGEQYF. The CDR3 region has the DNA TGTGCCAGCAGCCATACTAGCGGGGGGCGTGGAGAGCAGTACTTC.